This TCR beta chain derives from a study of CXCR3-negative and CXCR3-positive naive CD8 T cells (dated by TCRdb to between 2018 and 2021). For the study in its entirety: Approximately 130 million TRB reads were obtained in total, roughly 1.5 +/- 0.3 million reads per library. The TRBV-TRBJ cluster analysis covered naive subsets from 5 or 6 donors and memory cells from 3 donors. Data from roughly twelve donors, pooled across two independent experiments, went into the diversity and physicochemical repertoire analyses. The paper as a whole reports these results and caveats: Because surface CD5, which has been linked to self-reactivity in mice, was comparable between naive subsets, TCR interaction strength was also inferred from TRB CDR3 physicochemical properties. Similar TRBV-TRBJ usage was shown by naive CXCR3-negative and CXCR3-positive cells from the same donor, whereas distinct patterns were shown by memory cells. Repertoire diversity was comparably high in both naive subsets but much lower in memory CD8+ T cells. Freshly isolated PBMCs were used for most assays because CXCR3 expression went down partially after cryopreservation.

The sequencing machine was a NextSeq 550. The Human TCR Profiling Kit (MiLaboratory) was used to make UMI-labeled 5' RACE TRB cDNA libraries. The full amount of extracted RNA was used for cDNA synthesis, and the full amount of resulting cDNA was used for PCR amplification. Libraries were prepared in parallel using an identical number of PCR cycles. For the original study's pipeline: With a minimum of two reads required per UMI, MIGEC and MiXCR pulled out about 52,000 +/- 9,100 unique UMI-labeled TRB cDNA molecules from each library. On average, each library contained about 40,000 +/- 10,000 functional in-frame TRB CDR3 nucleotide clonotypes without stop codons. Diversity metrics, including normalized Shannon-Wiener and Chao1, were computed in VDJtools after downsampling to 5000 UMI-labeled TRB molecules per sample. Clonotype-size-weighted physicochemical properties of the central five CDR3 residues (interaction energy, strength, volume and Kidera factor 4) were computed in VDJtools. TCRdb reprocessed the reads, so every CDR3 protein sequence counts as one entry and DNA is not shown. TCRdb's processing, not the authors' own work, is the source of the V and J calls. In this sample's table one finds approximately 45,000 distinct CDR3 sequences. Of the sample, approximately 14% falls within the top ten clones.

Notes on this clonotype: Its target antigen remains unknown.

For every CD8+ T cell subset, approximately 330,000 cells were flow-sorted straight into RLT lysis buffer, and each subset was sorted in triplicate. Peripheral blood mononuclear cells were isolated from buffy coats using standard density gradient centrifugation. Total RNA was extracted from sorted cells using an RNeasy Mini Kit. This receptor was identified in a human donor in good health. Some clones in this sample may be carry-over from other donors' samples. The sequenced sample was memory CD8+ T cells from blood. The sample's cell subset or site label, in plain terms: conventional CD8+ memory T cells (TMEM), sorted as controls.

This receptor carries the CDR3 CASSQDTGARRDGYTF. The chain is made from TRBV4-3 and TRBJ1-2; there is no DNA to check the TCRdb D call of TRBD1. CDR1 and CDR2 are drawn from the germline V gene: LGHNA, YSLEER. There are 16 amino acids in the CDR3, from cysteine to phenylalanine inclusive. The protein alone is recorded here.